The clone carrying this TCR beta chain came up once. The CDR3 contains 15 residues. V was pared by 4 bases and J by 2 bases, with 5 bases of the junction left unmatched. In germline, CDR1 is SGHRS, CDR2 YFSETQ. In the authors' methods: Amplified reference gene primers provided the basis for estimating nucleated cell counts. Repertoires were generated with immunoSEQ multiplex PCR, while TCRdb's copy carries only in-frame clones and drops some. The DNA gave D and trimming, while V, J and clone size come from that table. The sample records 200,000 to 250,000 clones, 82% being singletons. This entry comes from a study of blood T cell repertoires in COVID-19. Study-level information: The samples span acute and convalescent COVID-19 from the United States, Italy and Spain. PBMCs, B-cell-depleted T cells, or T cells provided the cDNA or gDNA that made up the material.

Sample: peripheral blood. The TCR originated in a woman of 80 years or more with acute or convalescent COVID-19. This chain joins TRBV5-1 and TRBJ2-3; 9 positions agree with TRBD2. CDR3 residues: CASSRAGGVTDTQYF. For the CDR3, the DNA is TGCGCCAGCAGCCGAGCGGGGGGAGTCACAGATACGCAGTATTTT.